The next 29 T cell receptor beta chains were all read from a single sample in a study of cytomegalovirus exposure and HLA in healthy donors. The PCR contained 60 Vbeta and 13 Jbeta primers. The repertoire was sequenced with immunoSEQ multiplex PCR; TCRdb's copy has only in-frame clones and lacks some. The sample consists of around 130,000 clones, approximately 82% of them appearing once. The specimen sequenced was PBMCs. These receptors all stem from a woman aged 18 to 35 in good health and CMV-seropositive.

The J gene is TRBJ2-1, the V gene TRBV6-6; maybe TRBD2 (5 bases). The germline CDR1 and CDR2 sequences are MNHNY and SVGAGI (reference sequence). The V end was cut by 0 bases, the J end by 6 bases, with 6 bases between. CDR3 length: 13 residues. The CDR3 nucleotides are TGTGCCAGCAGTTACTCGGCGGGCAATGAGCAGTTCTTC. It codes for CASSYSAGNEQFF.

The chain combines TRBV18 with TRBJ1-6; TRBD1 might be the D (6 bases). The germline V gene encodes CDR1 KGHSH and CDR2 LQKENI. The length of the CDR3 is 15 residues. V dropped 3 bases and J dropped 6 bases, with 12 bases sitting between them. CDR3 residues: CASSPIQGSNSPLHF. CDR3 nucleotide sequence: TGTGCCAGCTCACCGATACAGGGCTCTAATTCACCCCTCCACTTT.

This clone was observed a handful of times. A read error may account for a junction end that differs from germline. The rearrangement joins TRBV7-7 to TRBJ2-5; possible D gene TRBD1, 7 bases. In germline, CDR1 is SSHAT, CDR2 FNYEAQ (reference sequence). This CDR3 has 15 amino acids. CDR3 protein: CASSLGGTASETQYF. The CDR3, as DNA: TGTGCTAGCAGCTTAGGAGGGACAGCCTCGGAGACCCAGTACTTC. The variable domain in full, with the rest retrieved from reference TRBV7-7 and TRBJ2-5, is GAGVSQSPRYKVTKRGQDVTLRCDPISSHATLYWYQQALGQGPEFLTYFNYEAQPDKSGLPSDRFSAERPEGSISTLTIQRTEQRDSAMYRCASSLGGTASETQYFGPGTRLLVL.

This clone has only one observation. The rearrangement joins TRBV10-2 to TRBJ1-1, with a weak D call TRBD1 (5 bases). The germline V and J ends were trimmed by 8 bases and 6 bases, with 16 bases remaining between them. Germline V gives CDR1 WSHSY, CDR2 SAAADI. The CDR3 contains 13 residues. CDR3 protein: CASGEGVSAEAFF. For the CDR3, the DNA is TGCGCCAGCGGGGAAGGGGTCAGCGCTGAAGCTTTCTTT.

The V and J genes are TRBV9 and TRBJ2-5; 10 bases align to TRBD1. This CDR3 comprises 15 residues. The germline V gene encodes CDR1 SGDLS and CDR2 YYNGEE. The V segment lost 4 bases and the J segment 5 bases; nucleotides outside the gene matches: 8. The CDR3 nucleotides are TGTGCCAGCAGCTCCATACAGGGACAGGGGGAGACCCAGTACTTC. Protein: CASSSIQGQGETQYF.

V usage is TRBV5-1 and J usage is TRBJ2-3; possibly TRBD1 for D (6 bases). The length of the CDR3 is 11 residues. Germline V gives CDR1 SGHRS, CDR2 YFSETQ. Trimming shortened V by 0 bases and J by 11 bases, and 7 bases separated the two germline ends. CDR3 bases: TGCGCCAGCAGCTTGGAAGGGGGGCAGTATTTT. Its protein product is CASSLEGGQYF.

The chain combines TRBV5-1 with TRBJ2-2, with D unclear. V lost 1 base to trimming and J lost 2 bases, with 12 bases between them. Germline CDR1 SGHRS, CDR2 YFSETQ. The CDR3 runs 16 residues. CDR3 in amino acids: CASSLSIAKNTGELFF. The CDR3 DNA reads TGCGCCAGCAGCTTGTCGATAGCCAAAAACACCGGGGAGCTGTTTTTT. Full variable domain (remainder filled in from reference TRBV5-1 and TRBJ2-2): KAGVTQTPRYLIKTRGQQVTLSCSPISGHRSVSWYQQTPGQGLQFLFEYFSETQRNKGNFPGRFSGRQFSNSRSEMNVSTLELGDSALYLCASSLSIAKNTGELFFGEGSRLTVL.

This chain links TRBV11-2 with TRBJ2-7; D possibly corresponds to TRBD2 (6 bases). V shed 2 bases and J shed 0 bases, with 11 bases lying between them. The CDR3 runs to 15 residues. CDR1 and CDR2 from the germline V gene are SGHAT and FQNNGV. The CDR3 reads CASSLIADASYEQYF. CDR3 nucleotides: TGTGCCAGCAGCTTAATAGCGGATGCCTCCTACGAGCAGTACTTC.

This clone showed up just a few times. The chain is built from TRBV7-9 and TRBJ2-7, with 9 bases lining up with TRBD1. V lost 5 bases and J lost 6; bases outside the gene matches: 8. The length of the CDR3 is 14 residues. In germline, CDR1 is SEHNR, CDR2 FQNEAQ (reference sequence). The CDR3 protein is CASSPDRGDAEQYF. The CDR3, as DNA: TGTGCCAGCAGCCCCGACAGGGGGGACGCCGAGCAGTACTTC. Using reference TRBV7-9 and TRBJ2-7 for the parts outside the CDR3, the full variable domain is DTGVSQNPRHKITKRGQNVTFRCDPISEHNRLYWYRQTLGQGPEFLTYFQNEAQLEKSRLLSDRFSAERPKGSFSTLEIQRTEQGDSAMYLCASSPDRGDAEQYFGPGTRLTVT.

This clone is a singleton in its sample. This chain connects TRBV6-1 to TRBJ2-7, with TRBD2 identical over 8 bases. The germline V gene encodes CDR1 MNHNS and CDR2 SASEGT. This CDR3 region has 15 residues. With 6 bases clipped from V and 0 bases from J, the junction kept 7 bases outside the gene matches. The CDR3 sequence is CASSPDSGGSYEQYF. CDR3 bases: TGTGCCAGCAGCCCGGACAGCGGGGGCTCCTACGAGCAGTACTTC.

This chain's CDR3 is CASSPGVGQGLNEQFF. The CDR3 DNA reads TGTGCCAGCAGCCCAGGGGTGGGACAGGGACTCAATGAGCAGTTCTTC. The V gene is TRBV7-6, the J gene TRBJ2-1; 9 bases are a match to TRBD1. Trimming cost V 5 bases and J 6 bases; bases outside gene matches: 11. The CDR3 totals 16 residues. CDR1 is SGHVS and CDR2 is FNYEAQ in the germline V gene.

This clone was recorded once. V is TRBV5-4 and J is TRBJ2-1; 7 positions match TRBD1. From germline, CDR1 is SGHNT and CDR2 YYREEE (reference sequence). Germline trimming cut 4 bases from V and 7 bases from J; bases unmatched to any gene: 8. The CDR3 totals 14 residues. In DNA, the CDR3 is TGTGCCAGCAGCCCTAAGACAGGGATGAATGAGCAGTTCTTC. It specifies CASSPKTGMNEQFF.

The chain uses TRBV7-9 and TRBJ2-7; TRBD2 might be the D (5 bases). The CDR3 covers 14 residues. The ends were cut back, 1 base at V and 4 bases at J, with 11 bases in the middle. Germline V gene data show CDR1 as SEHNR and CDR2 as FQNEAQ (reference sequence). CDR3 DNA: TGTGCCAGCAGCTTAGGGGTAGGAGGTTACGAGCAGTACTTC. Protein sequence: CASSLGVGGYEQYF. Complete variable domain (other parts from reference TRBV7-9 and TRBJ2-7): DTGVSQNPRHKITKRGQNVTFRCDPISEHNRLYWYRQTLGQGPEFLTYFQNEAQLEKSRLLSDRFSAERPKGSFSTLEIQRTEQGDSAMYLCASSLGVGGYEQYFGPGTRLTVT.

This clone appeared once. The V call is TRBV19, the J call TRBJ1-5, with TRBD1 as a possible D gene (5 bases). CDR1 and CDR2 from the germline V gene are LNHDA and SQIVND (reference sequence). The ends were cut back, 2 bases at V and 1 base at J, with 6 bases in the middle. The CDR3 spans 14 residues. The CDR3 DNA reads TGTGCCAGTAGTATAAGGGGAAGCAATCAGCCCCAGCATTTT. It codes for CASSIRGSNQPQHF.

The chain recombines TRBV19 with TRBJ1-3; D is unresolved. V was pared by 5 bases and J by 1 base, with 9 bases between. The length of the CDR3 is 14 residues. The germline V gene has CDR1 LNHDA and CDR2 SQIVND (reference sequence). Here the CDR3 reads CASSFYSSGNTIYF. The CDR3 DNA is TGTGCCAGTAGTTTTTACAGTTCTGGAAACACCATATATTTT.

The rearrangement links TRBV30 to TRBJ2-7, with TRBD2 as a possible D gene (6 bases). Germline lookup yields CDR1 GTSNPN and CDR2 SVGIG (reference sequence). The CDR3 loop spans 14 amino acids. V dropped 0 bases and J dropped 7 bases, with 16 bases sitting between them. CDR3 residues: CAWSVNLATGEQYF. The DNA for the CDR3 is TGTGCCTGGAGTGTAAACCTAGCGACGGGAGAGCAGTACTTC.

CDR3 nucleotide sequence: TGTGCCTGGAGGACAGGGTTAGGGAACACTGAAGCTTTCTTT. Encoded protein: CAWRTGLGNTEAFF. This rearrangement joins TRBV30 to TRBJ1-1; TRBD1 aligns across 7 bases. CDR1 and CDR2 (germline): GTSNPN, SVGIG (reference sequence). The ends lost 3 bases at V and 1 base at J; junction bases unmatched: 5. The CDR3 length is 14 residues.

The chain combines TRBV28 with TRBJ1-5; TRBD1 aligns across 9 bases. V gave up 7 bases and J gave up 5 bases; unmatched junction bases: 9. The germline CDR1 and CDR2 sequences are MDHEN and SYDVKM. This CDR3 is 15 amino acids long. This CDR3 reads CASNYAGTGHQPQHF. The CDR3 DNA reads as TGTGCCAGCAATTATGCCGGGACAGGGCATCAGCCCCAGCATTTT.

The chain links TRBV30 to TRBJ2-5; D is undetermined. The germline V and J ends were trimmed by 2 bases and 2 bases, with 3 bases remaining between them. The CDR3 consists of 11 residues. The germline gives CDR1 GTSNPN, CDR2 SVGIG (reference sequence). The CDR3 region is CAWSSQETQYF. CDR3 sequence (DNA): TGTGCCTGGAGTTCTCAAGAGACCCAGTACTTC.

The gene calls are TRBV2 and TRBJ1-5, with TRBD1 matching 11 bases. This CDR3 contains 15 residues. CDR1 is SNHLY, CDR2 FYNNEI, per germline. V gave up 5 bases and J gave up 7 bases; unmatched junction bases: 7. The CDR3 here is CASSFGQGAQQPQHF. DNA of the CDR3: TGTGCCAGCAGTTTCGGACAGGGGGCACAACAGCCCCAGCATTTT. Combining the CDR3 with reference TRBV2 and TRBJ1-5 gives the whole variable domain EPEVTQTPSHQVTQMGQEVILRCVPISNHLYFYWYRQILGQKVEFLVSFYNNEISEKSEIFDDQFSVERPDGSNFTLKIRSTKLEDSAMYFCASSFGQGAQQPQHFGDGTRLSIL.

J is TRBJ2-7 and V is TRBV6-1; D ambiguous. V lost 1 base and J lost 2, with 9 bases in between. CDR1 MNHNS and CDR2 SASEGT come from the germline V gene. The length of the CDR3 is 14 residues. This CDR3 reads CASSEVLSAYEQYF. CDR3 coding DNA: TGTGCCAGCAGTGAAGTTTTGTCAGCCTACGAGCAGTACTTC.

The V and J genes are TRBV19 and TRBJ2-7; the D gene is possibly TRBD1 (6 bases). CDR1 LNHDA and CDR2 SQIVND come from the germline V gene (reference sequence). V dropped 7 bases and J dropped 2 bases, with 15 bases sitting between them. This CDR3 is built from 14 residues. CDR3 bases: TGTGCCAGTACCCTCCGGGACACACCCTACGAGCAGTACTTC. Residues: CASTLRDTPYEQYF.

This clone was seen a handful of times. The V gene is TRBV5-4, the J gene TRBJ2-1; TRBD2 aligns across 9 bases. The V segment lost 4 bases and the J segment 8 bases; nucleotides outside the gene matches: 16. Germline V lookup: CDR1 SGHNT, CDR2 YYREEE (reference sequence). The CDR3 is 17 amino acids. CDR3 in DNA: TGTGCCAGCAGCGACCGAGGTAGCGGGGGAAGCTTTGATGAGCAGTTCTTC. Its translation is CASSDRGSGGSFDEQFF.

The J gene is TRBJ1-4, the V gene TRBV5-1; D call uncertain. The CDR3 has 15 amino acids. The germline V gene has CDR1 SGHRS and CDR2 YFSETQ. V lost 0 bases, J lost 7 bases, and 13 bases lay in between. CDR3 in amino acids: CASSLAVGGFEKLFF. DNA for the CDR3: TGCGCCAGCAGCTTGGCGGTTGGAGGGTTTGAAAAACTGTTTTTT.

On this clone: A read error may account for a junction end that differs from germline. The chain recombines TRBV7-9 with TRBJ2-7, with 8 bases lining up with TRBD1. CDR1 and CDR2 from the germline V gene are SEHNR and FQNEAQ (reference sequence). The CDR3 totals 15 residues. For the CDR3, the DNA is TGTTCCAGCAGCTTCGCCGGGACAGGCAGCTACGAGCAGTACTTC. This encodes CSSSFAGTGSYEQYF.

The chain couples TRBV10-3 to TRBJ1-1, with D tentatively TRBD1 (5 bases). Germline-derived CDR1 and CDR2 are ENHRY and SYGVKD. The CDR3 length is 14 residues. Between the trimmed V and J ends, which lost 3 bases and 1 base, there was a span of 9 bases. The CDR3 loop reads CAISDRGENTEAFF. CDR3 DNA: TGTGCCATCAGTGACCGGGGGGAGAACACTGAAGCTTTCTTT.

Written as DNA, the CDR3 is TGTGCCAGCAGCTCCCGGACTAGCTCCCGGGATGAGCAGTTCTTC. This codes for CASSSRTSSRDEQFF. This sequence joins TRBV7-6 and TRBJ2-1; the match to TRBD2 covers 8 bases. The CDR3 spans 15 residues. With 4 bases clipped from V and 8 bases from J, the junction kept 10 bases outside the gene matches. Germline-derived CDR1 and CDR2 are SGHVS and FNYEAQ. The whole variable domain, filled in from reference TRBV7-6 and TRBJ2-1, reads GAGVSQSPRYKVTKRGQDVALRCDPISGHVSLYWYRQALGQGPEFLTYFNYEAQQDKSGLPNDRFSAERPEGSISTLTIQRTEQRDSAMYRCASSSRTSSRDEQFFGPGTRLTVL.

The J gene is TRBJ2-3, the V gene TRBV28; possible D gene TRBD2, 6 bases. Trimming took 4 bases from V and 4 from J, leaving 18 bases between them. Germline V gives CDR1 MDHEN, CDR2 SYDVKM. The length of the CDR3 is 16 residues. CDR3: CASSSTGTRPPDTQYF. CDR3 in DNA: TGTGCCAGCAGTTCCACCGGGACTCGACCCCCAGATACGCAGTATTTT.

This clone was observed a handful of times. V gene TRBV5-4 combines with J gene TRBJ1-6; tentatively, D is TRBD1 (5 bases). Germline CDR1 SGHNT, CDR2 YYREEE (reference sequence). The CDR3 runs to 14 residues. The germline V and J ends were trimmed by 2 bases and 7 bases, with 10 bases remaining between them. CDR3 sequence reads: CASSFLGGNSPLHF. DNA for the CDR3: TGTGCCAGCAGCTTCCTCGGGGGAAATTCACCCCTCCACTTT.